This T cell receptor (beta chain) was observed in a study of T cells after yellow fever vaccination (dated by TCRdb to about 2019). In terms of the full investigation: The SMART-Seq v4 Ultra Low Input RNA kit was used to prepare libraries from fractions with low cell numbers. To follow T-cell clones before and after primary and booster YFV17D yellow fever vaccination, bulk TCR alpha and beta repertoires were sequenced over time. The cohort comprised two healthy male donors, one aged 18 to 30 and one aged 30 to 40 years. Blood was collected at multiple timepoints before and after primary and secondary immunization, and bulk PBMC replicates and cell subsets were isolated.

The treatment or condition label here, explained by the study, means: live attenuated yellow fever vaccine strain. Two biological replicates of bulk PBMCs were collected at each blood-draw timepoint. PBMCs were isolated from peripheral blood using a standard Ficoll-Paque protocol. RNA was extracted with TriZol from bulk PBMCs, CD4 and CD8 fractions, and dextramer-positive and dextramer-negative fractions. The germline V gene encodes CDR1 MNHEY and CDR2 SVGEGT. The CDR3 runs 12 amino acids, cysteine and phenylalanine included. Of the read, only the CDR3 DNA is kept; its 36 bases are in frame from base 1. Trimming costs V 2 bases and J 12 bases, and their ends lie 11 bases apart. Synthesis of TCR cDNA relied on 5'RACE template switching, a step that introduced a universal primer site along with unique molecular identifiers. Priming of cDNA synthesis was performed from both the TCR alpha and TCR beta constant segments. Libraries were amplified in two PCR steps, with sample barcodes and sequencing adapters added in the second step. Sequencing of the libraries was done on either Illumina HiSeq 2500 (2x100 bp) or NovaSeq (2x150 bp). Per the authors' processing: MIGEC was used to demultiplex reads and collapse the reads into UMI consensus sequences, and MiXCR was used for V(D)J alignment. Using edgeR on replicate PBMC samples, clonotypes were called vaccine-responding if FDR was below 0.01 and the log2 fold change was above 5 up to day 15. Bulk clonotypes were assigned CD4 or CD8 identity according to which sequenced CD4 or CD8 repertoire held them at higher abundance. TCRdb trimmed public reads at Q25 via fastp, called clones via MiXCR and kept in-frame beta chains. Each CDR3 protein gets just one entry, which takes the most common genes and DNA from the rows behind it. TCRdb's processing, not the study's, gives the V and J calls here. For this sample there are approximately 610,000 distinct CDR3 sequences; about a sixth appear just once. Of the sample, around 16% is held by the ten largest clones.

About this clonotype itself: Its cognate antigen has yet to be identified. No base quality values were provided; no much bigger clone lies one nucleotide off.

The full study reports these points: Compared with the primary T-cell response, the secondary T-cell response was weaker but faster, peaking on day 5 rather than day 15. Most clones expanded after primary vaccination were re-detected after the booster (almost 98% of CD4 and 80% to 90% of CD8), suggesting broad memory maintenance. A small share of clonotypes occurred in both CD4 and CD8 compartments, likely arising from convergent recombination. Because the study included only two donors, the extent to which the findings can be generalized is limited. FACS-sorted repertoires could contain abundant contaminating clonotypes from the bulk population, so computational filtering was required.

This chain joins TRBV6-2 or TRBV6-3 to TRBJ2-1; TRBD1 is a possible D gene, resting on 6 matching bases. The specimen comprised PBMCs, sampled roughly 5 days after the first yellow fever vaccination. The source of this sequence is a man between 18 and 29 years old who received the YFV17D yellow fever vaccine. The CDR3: CASSYEGVRQFF. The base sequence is TGTGCCAGCAGTTACGAGGGGGTTAGGCAGTTCTTC.